These 6 T cell receptor beta chains were all obtained from the same sample, sequenced in a study of CD8 T cells in Susac syndrome. A quantity of about 0.5 to 1 ug RNA underwent reverse transcription using random hexamers. In TCRdb, the immunoSEQ multiplex PCR reads were re-called with MiXCR into one record per CDR3 protein. Of about 150,000 distinct CDR3 sequences in the sample, roughly 95% were seen once. The sequencing sample was made of CD4+ T cells from PBMCs. The receptors originated from a human donor with multiple sclerosis.

This sequence joins TRBV7-9 and TRBJ1-2; TRBD1 is a possible D gene (5 bases). The V end was cut by 5 bases, the J end by 4 bases, with 23 bases between. CDR3 length: 17 residues. Germline lookup yields CDR1 SEHNR and CDR2 FQNEAQ (reference sequence). The CDR3 DNA follows: TGTGCCAGCAGCCTGAGGGGCTCAGGACTGCAGGCCTATGGCTACACCTTC. It is translated as CASSLRGSGLQAYGYTF.

This clonotype was seen only once. This chain uses TRBV30 with TRBJ1-1, with unresolved D. CDR1 is GTSNPN, CDR2 SVGIG, per germline (reference sequence). The CDR3 has 12 amino acids. With 8 bases removed from V and 1 base from J, the gap between germline ends came to 11 bases. CDR3 loop: CARKQRNTEAFF. The CDR3 DNA reads as TGTGCCAGAAAACAGCGGAACACTGAAGCTTTCTTT. The variable domain in full, completed from reference TRBV30 and TRBJ1-1, reads SQTIHQWPATLVQPVGSPLSLECTVEGTSNPNLYWYRQAAGRGLQLLFYSVGIGQISSEVPQNLSASRPQDRQFILSSKKLLLSDSGFYLCARKQRNTEAFFGQGTRLTVV.

J is TRBJ1-5 and V is TRBV6-1, with 7 bases matching TRBD1. With V trimmed by 6 bases and J by 3 bases, 14 bases remained unmatched. The CDR3 loop spans 17 amino acids. Per the germline V gene, CDR1 is MNHNS and CDR2 is SASEGT. DNA for the CDR3: TGTGCCAGCAGGCGCTCTTCTACAGGGGCGATCAATCAGCCCCAGCATTTT. It is translated as CASRRSSTGAINQPQHF.

The chain recombines TRBV20-1 with TRBJ1-5; perhaps TRBD1 as D (5 bases). In germline, CDR1 is DFQATT, CDR2 SNEGSKA (reference sequence). Between the trimmed V and J ends, which lost 1 base and 2 bases, there was a span of 9 bases. The CDR3 has 14 residues. The CDR3 DNA sequence: TGCAGTGCTAGAGTGGCCAGGGGCAATCAGCCCCAGCATTTT. Protein product: CSARVARGNQPQHF.

The rearrangement uses TRBV28 and TRBJ2-6; 9 positions agree with TRBD1. Trimming cost V 6 bases and J 5 bases; bases outside gene matches: 8. The CDR3 extends over 16 amino acids. Germline values: CDR1 MDHEN, CDR2 SYDVKM. DNA of the CDR3: TGTGCCAGCAGGACTCCCGGGACAGGGTGGGCCAACGTCCTGACTTTC. Translation: CASRTPGTGWANVLTF.

This chain links TRBV20-1 with TRBJ1-2, with D possibly TRBD1 on 6 matching bases. Germline V gene sequence: CDR1 DFQATT, CDR2 SNEGSKA (reference sequence). Trimming cost V 3 bases and J 6 bases, with 20 bases left between them. The CDR3 covers 15 residues. CDR3 region: CSASRGGSASDGYTF. The CDR3 nucleotides read TGCAGTGCTAGTAGGGGGGGCAGCGCATCCGATGGCTACACCTTC.